The 17 T cell receptor beta chains below come from one sample, sequenced in a study of T cells after yellow fever vaccination. TCRdb called the 5' RACE reads again in MiXCR, with one record for every CDR3 protein. The data show fewer than 350,000 distinct CDR3 sequences, 3.5% to 4.5% seen once. The material was PBMCs, obtained 15 days after the yellow fever booster vaccination. Every receptor here comes from a man aged 18 to 29 who received the YFV17D yellow fever vaccine.

This chain's CDR3 is CATSRDRVGSYEQYV. The DNA of the CDR3 is TGTGCCACCAGCAGAGACAGGGTGGGGTCCTACGAGCAGTACGTC. This sequence joins TRBV15 and TRBJ2-7; the D gene is possibly TRBD1 (5 bases). The CDR3 totals 15 residues. The V gene's germline CDR1 is LNHNV and CDR2 YYDKDF (reference sequence). Trimming pared 0 bases from V and 1 base from J, leaving 10 bases between.

This clonotype was observed many times. CDR3 in amino acids: CASSLPGTKPDNEQFF. Written as DNA, the CDR3 is TGTGCCAGCAGTTTGCCGGGAACCAAACCCGACAATGAGCAGTTCTTC. The gene calls are TRBV12-3 or TRBV12-4 and TRBJ2-1; D may be TRBD2 (5 bases). The CDR3 is 16 residues long. The germline V and J ends were trimmed by 3 bases and 5 bases, with 17 bases remaining between them.

This clonotype was found a few times. The gene calls are TRBV7-9 and TRBJ1-6; 7 nucleotides align to TRBD1. Germline V CDR1 and CDR2: SEHNR, FQNEAQ (reference sequence). This CDR3 comprises 15 residues. With 4 bases clipped from V and 9 bases from J, the junction kept 9 bases outside the gene matches. The CDR3 region is CASSYLGGAGSPLHF. DNA for the CDR3: TGTGCCAGCAGCTACCTAGGGGGCGCGGGTTCACCCCTCCACTTT.

The CDR3 DNA is TGTGCCAGCAGCCAAATTGAGGGGGGGCCAGGAGATACGCAGTATTTT. Translated: CASSQIEGGPGDTQYF. V and J are TRBV14 and TRBJ2-3, with D possibly matching TRBD2 (7 bases). With 2 bases removed from V and 5 bases from J, the gap between germline ends came to 17 bases. Looked up from germline, CDR1 is SGHDN and CDR2 is FVKESK. This CDR3 has 16 amino acids.

In this sample, this clonotype turned up many times. The chain joins TRBV10-3 to TRBJ1-3; tentatively, D is TRBD1 (6 bases). CDR3 length: 14 amino acids. Trimming shortened V by 6 bases and J by 4 bases, and 13 bases separated the two germline ends. Germline-derived CDR1 and CDR2 are ENHRY and SYGVKD. In DNA form, the CDR3 reads TGTGCCATCAGCTTAATCGGACAGGGAAACACCATATATTTT. It translates to CAISLIGQGNTIYF.

This clonotype was recorded many times. J is TRBJ2-2 and V is TRBV6-1; D is ambiguous. V was pared by 7 bases and J by 4 bases, with 7 bases between. CDR1 MNHNS and CDR2 SASEGT come from the germline V gene. The CDR3 runs 12 residues. CDR3 coding DNA: TGTGCCAGCACCAGTTCCACCGGGGAGCTGTTTTTT. This sequence encodes CASTSSTGELFF.

The chain joins TRBV28 to TRBJ2-4; D not certain. In germline, CDR1 is MDHEN, CDR2 SYDVKM. The V and J ends lost 5 bases and 5 bases respectively, with 16 bases between them. This CDR3 comprises 15 residues. This CDR3 is CASSPFPPVQNIQYF. The DNA for the CDR3 is TGTGCCAGCAGTCCCTTCCCCCCGGTACAAAACATTCAGTACTTC.

In its sample, this clonotype was seen a few times. The chain has TRBV4-3 and TRBJ1-2; TRBD1 is a possible D gene (5 bases). Trimming removed 1 base from V and 5 bases from J, with 17 bases in between. CDR1 LGHNA and CDR2 YSLEER come from the germline V gene. CDR3 length: 16 amino acids. CDR3 sequence (DNA): TGCGCCAGCAGCCAAGGACAGCCCAAAAACTCATATGGCTACACCTTC. It specifies CASSQGQPKNSYGYTF.

This clonotype was found a few times. The gene calls are TRBV10-3 and TRBJ2-7, with 9 bases fitting TRBD1. The CDR3 runs 14 residues. Per germline, CDR1 ENHRY and CDR2 SYGVKD. V lost 7 bases and J lost 7; bases outside the gene matches: 11. The CDR3 here is CAIKPGQGDLEQYF. The CDR3 nucleotides read TGTGCCATCAAGCCGGGACAGGGCGACTTGGAGCAGTACTTC.

This clonotype appeared many times. The chain recombines TRBV5-5 with TRBJ2-6; D possibly corresponds to TRBD1 (6 bases). Trimming removed 4 bases at V and 0 bases at J, with 17 bases between. This CDR3 is 18 amino acids long. CDR1 is SGHKS, CDR2 YYEKEE, per germline (reference sequence). The CDR3 loop is CASSVQQGIISGANVLTF. The DNA for the CDR3 is TGTGCCAGCAGCGTCCAACAGGGTATCATCTCTGGGGCCAACGTCCTGACTTTC. Variable domain in full (rest from reference TRBV5-5 and TRBJ2-6): DAGVTQSPTHLIKTRGQQVTLRCSPISGHKSVSWYQQVLGQGPQFIFQYYEKEERGRGNFPDRFSARQFPNYSSELNVNALLLGDSALYLCASSVQQGIISGANVLTFGAGSRLTVL.

This clonotype has only a few counts. Here the CDR3 DNA reads TGCAGCGTTGAGAAGGGGGACGGCTACACCTTC. Its translation is CSVEKGDGYTF. The chain couples TRBV29-1 to TRBJ1-2; possibly TRBD1 for D (6 bases). Germline V gene data show CDR1 as SQVTM and CDR2 as ANQGSEA. The ends were cut back, 3 bases at V and 8 bases at J, with 10 bases in the middle. This CDR3 has 11 residues. The whole variable domain, filled in from reference TRBV29-1 and TRBJ1-2, reads SAVISQKPSRDICQRGTSLTIQCQVDSQVTMMFWYRQQPGQSLTLIATANQGSEATYESGFVIDKFPISRPNLTFSTLTVSNMSPEDSSIYLCSVEKGDGYTFGSGTRLTVV.

This clonotype was picked up a small number of times. J is TRBJ2-3 and V is TRBV3-1; tentative D call: TRBD2 (6 bases). Germline lookup yields CDR1 LGHDT and CDR2 YNNKEL (reference sequence). This CDR3 has 16 amino acids. V was cut by 2 bases and J by 0 bases, with 12 bases left in between. For the CDR3, the DNA is TGTGCCAGCAGCCAACTTATAGCGGTCAGCACAGATACGCAGTATTTT. Protein: CASSQLIAVSTDTQYF.

This clonotype was counted ten times or more. The CDR3 sequence: CAISNPGTGIYQPQHF. Written as DNA, the CDR3 is TGTGCCATCAGTAACCCCGGGACAGGAATCTATCAGCCCCAGCATTTT. This chain connects TRBV10-3 to TRBJ1-5; 8 positions agree with TRBD1. V was pared by 5 bases and J by 5 bases, with 11 bases of the junction left unmatched. The CDR3 has 16 residues. Germline CDR1 is ENHRY and CDR2 is SYGVKD.

In this sample, this clonotype turned up a few times. The chain has TRBV12-3 or TRBV12-4 and TRBJ1-1, with D possibly being TRBD1 (5 bases). The CDR3 contains 13 residues. Trimming removed 5 bases from V and 5 bases from J, with 12 bases in between. The CDR3, as DNA: TGTGCCAGCAGTCCCCGTCGGGGGACTGAAGCTTTCTTT. Residues: CASSPRRGTEAFF.

This clonotype was detected ten times or more. This rearrangement joins TRBV10-3 to TRBJ2-3; TRBD2 matches 9 bases. With V trimmed by 6 bases and J by 4 bases, 5 bases remained unmatched. CDR1 and CDR2 (germline): ENHRY, SYGVKD. The CDR3 extends over 14 amino acids. This CDR3 is CAISIAGEADTQYF. CDR3 coding DNA: TGTGCCATCAGCATAGCGGGGGAAGCAGATACGCAGTATTTT.

This clonotype was recorded a few times. J is TRBJ1-6 and V is TRBV19, with D tentatively TRBD1 (5 bases). Per the germline V gene, CDR1 is LNHDA and CDR2 is SQIVND (reference sequence). The CDR3 runs to 13 residues. V shed 3 bases and J shed 9 bases, with 9 bases lying between them. The CDR3 region is CASSIGGSSPLHF. The CDR3 DNA reads as TGTGCCAGTAGTATCGGGGGTAGTTCACCCCTCCACTTT.

This clonotype was observed a handful of times. The chain employs TRBV2 and TRBJ2-1; the D call may be TRBD1 or TRBD2 (5 bases each). In germline, CDR1 is SNHLY, CDR2 FYNNEI. CDR3 length equals 14 residues. Trimming took off 3 bases at V and 6 bases at J, with 12 bases between the two ends. This chain's CDR3 is CASSDRAGSNEQFF. The CDR3 DNA is TGTGCCAGCAGTGATCGGGCAGGGAGCAATGAGCAGTTCTTC. Based on the CDR3 plus reference TRBV2 and TRBJ2-1, the full variable domain is EPEVTQTPSHQVTQMGQEVILRCVPISNHLYFYWYRQILGQKVEFLVSFYNNEISEKSEIFDDQFSVERPDGSNFTLKIRSTKLEDSAMYFCASSDRAGSNEQFFGPGTRLTVL.